Below, 17 T cell receptor beta chains from the same sample are listed, as sequenced in a study of T cell responses to AZD1222 COVID-19 vaccine. TCRdb's table, derived via immunoSEQ multiplex PCR, lists solely in-frame clones and lacks some. Of about 90,000 clones in the sample, around 88% are singletons; the top ten hold 10%. Specimen: peripheral blood, collected on day 0 of MenACWY control vaccination. The receptors were sampled from an adult in good health.

V is TRBV2 and J is TRBJ1-2; 8 bases are a match to TRBD1. CDR1 SNHLY and CDR2 FYNNEI come from the germline V gene. CDR3 size: 15 residues. J gave up 2 bases and V 6 bases, and 8 bases lay outside the gene matches. DNA of the CDR3: TGTGCCAGCAGAGTGACAGGGGCTTCGAACTATGGCTACACCTTC. Encoded protein: CASRVTGASNYGYTF.

The V call is TRBV12-5, the J call TRBJ1-5; 7 nucleotides align to TRBD1. The germline gives CDR1 LGHNT, CDR2 FRNRAP. The CDR3 contains 15 residues. The junction had 9 bases not matched to a gene; V was cut back by 8 bases and J by 2 bases. Here the CDR3 DNA reads TGTGCTAGTTCGGGAGGACAGGCGGGCAATCAGCCCCAGCATTTT. This codes for CASSGGQAGNQPQHF.

The rearrangement uses TRBV5-6 and TRBJ2-7, with 8 bases that match TRBD1. CDR1 and CDR2 (germline): SGHDT, YYEEEE. The V and J ends lost 1 base and 6 bases, in that order; junction bases with no gene match: 9. The CDR3 totals 15 residues. In nucleotides, the CDR3 is TGTGCCAGCAGCTTGCGAGACAGGGGATTCCTCGAGCAGTACTTC. Its protein is CASSLRDRGFLEQYF.

J is TRBJ1-2 and V is TRBV5-1, with 8 nucleotides matching TRBD1. This CDR3 comprises 15 residues. Trimming took 4 bases from V and 6 from J; bases not matched to a gene: 11. CDR1 is SGHRS and CDR2 is YFSETQ in the germline V gene. The CDR3 reads CASSPGQVTTHGYTF. CDR3 in DNA: TGCGCCAGCAGCCCGGGACAGGTTACTACCCATGGCTACACCTTC.

V and J are TRBV15 and TRBJ2-1; 8 bases fit TRBD1. Germline-derived CDR1 and CDR2 are LNHNV and YYDKDF (reference sequence). This CDR3 is built from 13 residues. V lost 11 bases, J lost 4 bases, and 7 bases stayed unmatched. The CDR3 coding sequence is TGTGCCGCCGCTTGGGACAGGTACAATGAGCAGTTCTTC. It encodes CAAAWDRYNEQFF.

V usage is TRBV19 and J usage is TRBJ2-1; D is undetermined. Deletions cut 1 base from V and 3 bases from J, with 7 bases between. The CDR3 spans 14 residues. Germline V gives CDR1 LNHDA, CDR2 SQIVND (reference sequence). CDR3 sequence (DNA): TGTGCCAGTAGTATAGGAACATACTACAATGAGCAGTTCTTC. Protein product: CASSIGTYYNEQFF.

The J gene is TRBJ1-6, the V gene TRBV7-9; no clear D gene. Germline V CDR1 and CDR2: SEHNR, FQNEAQ (reference sequence). The V and J ends lost 5 bases and 9 bases respectively, with 20 bases between them. The CDR3 is 16 amino acids. The CDR3 protein is CASSLQSAGGGSPLHF. CDR3 coding DNA: TGTGCCAGCAGCCTCCAGTCGGCGGGTGGCGGTTCACCCCTCCACTTT.

The rearrangement links TRBV5-6 to TRBJ1-2, with 9 bases identical to TRBD1. The CDR3 length is 15 residues. CDR1 and CDR2 from the germline V gene are SGHDT and YYEEEE. V was clipped by 0 bases and J by 7 bases; unmatched bases: 7. For the CDR3, the DNA is TGTGCCAGCAGCTTGGTAGGGACAGGGTCAGGTGGCTACACCTTC. Encoded protein: CASSLVGTGSGGYTF.

The count of this clone is one. J is TRBJ2-3 and V is TRBV9; perhaps D is TRBD1 or TRBD2 (6 bases each). Germline values: CDR1 SGDLS, CDR2 YYNGEE. The CDR3 sequence is 16 residues long. Trimming cost V 0 bases and J 0 bases, with 11 bases left between them. CDR3 loop: CASSVVGGQSTDTQYF. DNA of the CDR3: TGTGCCAGCAGCGTAGTCGGGGGCCAGAGCACAGATACGCAGTATTTT.

The chain couples TRBV29-1 to TRBJ1-2; a possible D gene is TRBD1 (5 bases). Germline lookup yields CDR1 SQVTM and CDR2 ANQGSEA. Trimming shortened V by 4 bases and J by 4 bases, and 19 bases separated the two germline ends. The CDR3 totals 15 residues. CDR3 DNA: TGCAGCGTTGGGTCGGCAACAAAGGGGATCTATGGCTACACCTTC. Amino acids: CSVGSATKGIYGYTF.

This clone occurred once. The V call is TRBV10-3, the J call TRBJ2-5; the match to TRBD2 covers 10 bases. The CDR3 length is 15 residues. CDR1 and CDR2 (germline): ENHRY, SYGVKD. J gave up 1 base and V 3 bases, and 2 bases lay outside the gene matches. This CDR3 is CAISDASGGQETQYF. The CDR3 coding sequence is TGTGCCATCAGTGATGCTAGCGGGGGCCAAGAGACCCAGTACTTC.

The chain uses TRBV12-3 or TRBV12-4 and TRBJ1-5; D is unresolved. The CDR3 length is 12 residues. V lost 2 bases and J lost 7, with 6 bases in between. CDR3 nucleotides: TGTGCCAGCAGTTTACAACGGCAGCCCCAGCATTTT. As protein: CASSLQRQPQHF.

The chain couples TRBV7-8 to TRBJ1-6, with 7 bases lining up with TRBD1. Germline V gives CDR1 SGHVS, CDR2 FQNEAQ. The CDR3 spans 14 residues. V shed 6 bases and J 7 bases; nucleotides not matched to a gene: 6. The CDR3 protein is CASSPDRVNSPLHF. The CDR3 DNA reads as TGTGCCAGCAGTCCCGACAGGGTGAATTCACCCCTCCACTTT.

This chain joins TRBV4-1 and TRBJ2-6; D unclear. V dropped 2 bases and J dropped 2 bases, with 7 bases sitting between them. Germline CDR1 reads MGHRA; CDR2 reads YSYEKL. The CDR3 loop spans 15 amino acids. The CDR3 sequence: CASSQSGAGANVLTF. CDR3 coding DNA: TGCGCCAGCAGCCAATCAGGTGCTGGGGCCAACGTCCTGACTTTC.

The J gene is TRBJ1-5, the V gene TRBV5-4; 11 nucleotides line up with TRBD1. With 0 bases clipped from V and 5 bases from J, the junction kept 4 bases outside the gene matches. Germline V gives CDR1 SGHNT, CDR2 YYREEE (reference sequence). The CDR3 length is 16 residues. CDR3 region: CASSLAGQGVDQPQHF. DNA of the CDR3: TGTGCCAGCAGCTTGGCGGGACAGGGGGTTGATCAGCCCCAGCATTTT.

This chain joins TRBV9 and TRBJ1-3; 9 bases are a match to TRBD1. The CDR3 has 17 residues. Trimming took 2 bases from V and 1 from J; bases not matched to a gene: 7. CDR1 and CDR2 from the germline V gene are SGDLS and YYNGEE. The CDR3 spells CASSVTGTGHSGNTIYF. The DNA for the CDR3 is TGTGCCAGCAGCGTGACCGGGACAGGGCATTCTGGAAACACCATATATTTT.

The chain has TRBV4-1 and TRBJ2-5, with D possibly TRBD2 on 5 matching bases. The ends were cut back, 1 base at V and 1 base at J, with 10 bases in the middle. The germline gives CDR1 MGHRA, CDR2 YSYEKL. This CDR3 is 15 amino acids long. The CDR3 DNA is TGCGCCAGCAGCCAAGTTTCTAGCCCCCAAGAGACCCAGTACTTC. Translation: CASSQVSSPQETQYF.